The 29 T cell receptor beta chains in this list originate from one sample, sequenced in a study of T cell responses to AZD1222 COVID-19 vaccine (dated by TCRdb to 2020 to 2023). The time point tag for this specimen amounts to: baseline before first vaccination. To prepare the library, the immunoSEQ multiplex PCR assay was applied. TCRdb retrieved this table from immuneACCESS and kept in-frame rearrangements only. Not all clones are present; in checked studies, unresolved V genes account for under half, and no reason is known for the remainder. The sample table shows some 150,000 clones, and 90% are seen once. The ten largest clones represent roughly 3.1% of the sample. Sample: peripheral blood, taken on day 0 of AZD1222 vaccination. These receptors all come from an adult in good health.

The J gene is TRBJ1-5, the V gene TRBV19; D gene uncertain. The V end was cut by 7 bases, the J end by 1 base, with 17 bases between. CDR1 and CDR2 from the germline V gene are LNHDA and SQIVND (reference sequence). The length of the CDR3 is 16 residues. CDR3 residues: CASTPGSGYSNQPQHF. CDR3 coding DNA: TGTGCCAGTACCCCGGGGTCGGGGTACAGCAATCAGCCCCAGCATTTT.

The chain is built from TRBV7-3 and TRBJ2-1; 10 bases are a match to TRBD2. CDR3 size: 17 residues. CDR1 SGHTA and CDR2 FQGTGA come from the germline V gene. After removal of 1 base from V and 9 bases from J, the junction contained 12 bases not matched to a gene. CDR3 bases: TGTGCCAGCAGCTTAAGTAGACTAGCGGGCACGCCGGGTGAGCAGTTCTTC. This sequence encodes CASSLSRLAGTPGEQFF. Full variable domain (outside the CDR3, taken from reference TRBV7-3 and TRBJ2-1): GAGVSQTPSNKVTEKGKYVELRCDPISGHTALYWYRQSLGQGPEFLIYFQGTGAADDSGLPNDRFFAVRPEGSVSTLKIQRTERGDSAVYLCASSLSRLAGTPGEQFFGPGTRLTVL.

The rearrangement joins TRBV29-1 to TRBJ2-2; D is ambiguous. V gave up 5 bases and J gave up 3 bases, with 13 bases separating them. The germline V gene encodes CDR1 SQVTM and CDR2 ANQGSEA. The CDR3 runs 14 residues. The CDR3 DNA reads as TGCAGCGTTATCTCATCGAGTCACACCGGGGAGCTGTTTTTT. Protein: CSVISSSHTGELFF.

The chain links TRBV7-3 to TRBJ2-7; TRBD2 is a possible D gene (6 bases). Trimming left V 2 bases short and J 5 bases short, with 13 bases between. This CDR3 contains 14 residues. Germline loops: CDR1 SGHTA, CDR2 FQGTGA. The CDR3 loop reads CASSLVGRKDEQYF. DNA of the CDR3: TGTGCCAGCAGCTTAGTCGGGAGAAAGGACGAGCAGTACTTC.

As to this clone: The sample carries other DNA sequences with the same CDR3. J is TRBJ1-2 and V is TRBV30; D remains ambiguous. Germline loops: CDR1 GTSNPN, CDR2 SVGIG (reference sequence). V was shortened by 1 base and J by 1 base, with 4 bases between the two germline ends. The CDR3 is made up of 12 amino acids. The CDR3 reads CAWSGGNYGYTF. In DNA, the CDR3 is TGTGCCTGGAGTGGAGGTAACTATGGCTACACCTTC.

V gene TRBV3-1 (or the pseudogene TRBV3-2) combines with J gene TRBJ1-6, with unresolved D. Trimming took 4 bases from V and 8 from J, leaving 12 bases between them. CDR1 is LGHDT and CDR2 is YNNKEL in the germline V gene (reference sequence). The CDR3 covers 14 residues. The CDR3 DNA follows: TGTGCCAGCAGCCGCACGGTCGGTGATTCACCCCTCCACTTT. Its translation is CASSRTVGDSPLHF.

The rearrangement links TRBV9 to TRBJ2-7, with D perhaps assigned TRBD1 or TRBD2 (5 bases each). The germline CDR1 and CDR2 sequences are SGDLS and YYNGEE. The CDR3 has 17 residues. V dropped 4 bases and J dropped 3 bases, with 23 bases sitting between them. CDR3 in amino acids: CASSSQPVGRTVYEQYF. In DNA form, the CDR3 reads TGTGCCAGCAGCTCCCAACCAGTGGGACGGACTGTCTACGAGCAGTACTTC.

V is TRBV7-2 and J is TRBJ1-1, with a possible D match to TRBD1 (5 bases). The CDR3 is 13 residues long. Trimming left V 3 bases short and J 3 bases short, with 8 bases between. Germline V gives CDR1 SGHTA, CDR2 FQGNSA. The CDR3 DNA reads as TGTGCCAGCAGCTTGGCGGGGGACACTGAAGCTTTCTTT. Translated, it gives CASSLAGDTEAFF.

The chain has TRBV6-5 and TRBJ1-1; 12 nucleotides line up with TRBD1. The CDR3 extends over 15 amino acids. V lost 5 bases and J lost 7; bases outside the gene matches: 8. Germline V gene sequence: CDR1 MNHEY, CDR2 SVGAGI. CDR3 sequence reads: CASSIGTGGYGEAFF. CDR3 DNA sequence: TGTGCCAGCAGTATCGGGACAGGGGGCTATGGTGAAGCTTTCTTT.

CDR3 region: CASSVGGSDTQYF. Here the CDR3 DNA reads TGTGCCAGCAGCGTAGGGGGGTCAGATACGCAGTATTTT. This sequence joins TRBV9 and TRBJ2-3; the D gene could be TRBD1 or TRBD2 (5 bases each). The CDR3 is made up of 13 amino acids. V lost 0 bases to trimming and J lost 4 bases, with 6 bases between them. CDR1 is SGDLS, CDR2 YYNGEE, per germline. The complete variable domain, with remaining parts taken from reference TRBV9 and TRBJ2-3, reads DSGVTQTPKHLITATGQRVTLRCSPRSGDLSVYWYQQSLDQGLQFLIQYYNGEERAKGNILERFSAQQFPDLHSELNLSSLELGDSALYFCASSVGGSDTQYFGPGTRLTVL.

A remark on this clone: Distinct nucleotide sequences in the sample also encode this CDR3. The chain links TRBV18 to TRBJ2-6, with 12 bases that match TRBD2. The germline V gene encodes CDR1 KGHSH and CDR2 LQKENI. This CDR3 is 18 amino acids long. The junction had 4 bases not matched to a gene; V was cut back by 3 bases and J by 1 base. In DNA form, the CDR3 reads TGTGCCAGCTCACCCCCCCTAGCGGGGGGGTCTGGGGCCAACGTCCTGACTTTC. It is translated as CASSPPLAGGSGANVLTF. Supplemented by reference TRBV18 and TRBJ2-6, the full variable domain reads NAGVMQNPRHLVRRRGQEARLRCSPMKGHSHVYWYRQLPEEGLKFMVYLQKENIIDESGMPKERFSAEFPKEGPSILRIQQVVRGDSAAYFCASSPPLAGGSGANVLTFGAGSRLTVL.

The chain employs TRBV30 and TRBJ2-1, with 12 bases matching TRBD2. Germline assignment: CDR1 GTSNPN and CDR2 SVGIG (reference sequence). V gave up 4 bases and J gave up 10 bases; unmatched junction bases: 5. CDR3 length equals 13 residues. This CDR3 reads CAWTRLAGDEQFF. CDR3 sequence (DNA): TGTGCCTGGACTAGACTAGCGGGGGACGAGCAGTTCTTC.

V is TRBV5-6 and J is TRBJ1-5; the match to TRBD1 covers 7 bases. The V and J ends lost 0 bases and 13 bases, in that order; junction bases with no gene match: 7. CDR3 length equals 13 residues. From germline, CDR1 is SGHDT and CDR2 YYEEEE. CDR3 protein: CASSLVGQVSQHF. CDR3 nucleotide sequence: TGTGCCAGCAGCTTGGTAGGACAGGTGAGTCAGCATTTT.

This sequence joins TRBV30 and TRBJ2-7, with TRBD1 identical over 10 bases. The ends lost 4 bases at V and 4 bases at J; junction bases unmatched: 4. The V gene's germline CDR1 is GTSNPN and CDR2 SVGIG (reference sequence). CDR3 size: 13 residues. CDR3 sequence reads: CAWMPGQGYEQYF. For the CDR3, the DNA is TGTGCCTGGATGCCGGGACAGGGGTACGAGCAGTACTTC.

The chain combines TRBV4-3 with TRBJ1-1; D unresolved. V was shortened by 8 bases and J by 4 bases, with 17 bases between the two germline ends. This CDR3 contains 14 residues. From germline, CDR1 is LGHNA and CDR2 YSLEER. The CDR3 nucleotides read TGCGCCAGCGGACGACGTGGACTCGGCACTGAAGCTTTCTTT. It codes for CASGRRGLGTEAFF.

V is TRBV6-1 and J is TRBJ2-3, with D hard to call. The V and J ends lost 4 bases and 1 base respectively, with 15 bases between them. Per the germline V gene, CDR1 is MNHNS and CDR2 is SASEGT. The CDR3 totals 16 residues. The CDR3 reads CASSGAARYRTDTQYF. For the CDR3, the DNA is TGTGCCAGCAGTGGGGCCGCGAGGTACCGCACAGATACGCAGTATTTT.

The CDR3 DNA reads as TGTGCCAGCAGCTTGAATGGAGTATCCTACAATGAGCAGTTCTTC. This translates into CASSLNGVSYNEQFF. This chain links TRBV7-2 with TRBJ2-1; D is unresolved. The germline CDR1 and CDR2 sequences are SGHTA and FQGNSA. The CDR3 consists of 15 residues. V lost 3 bases to trimming and J lost 1 base, with 10 bases between them.

This clone has a single count. The chain combines TRBV7-9 with TRBJ2-6; D is tentatively TRBD1 or TRBD2 (5 bases each). V dropped 8 bases and J dropped 7 bases, with 21 bases sitting between them. The germline CDR1 and CDR2 sequences are SEHNR and FQNEAQ (reference sequence). This CDR3 comprises 16 residues. The CDR3 sequence: CASHRLRGVGANVLTF. As DNA, the CDR3 is TGTGCCAGCCATAGGCTAAGGGGAGTCGGAGCCAACGTCCTGACTTTC. Full variable domain (remainder filled in from reference TRBV7-9 and TRBJ2-6): DTGVSQNPRHKITKRGQNVTFRCDPISEHNRLYWYRQTLGQGPEFLTYFQNEAQLEKSRLLSDRFSAERPKGSFSTLEIQRTEQGDSAMYLCASHRLRGVGANVLTFGAGSRLTVL.

The CDR3 reads CASRTHPGFAGGYTF. DNA of the CDR3: TGTGCCAGCAGAACGCATCCCGGATTTGCAGGGGGCTACACCTTC. This chain uses TRBV6-5 with TRBJ1-2; TRBD1 might be the D (5 bases). The CDR3 consists of 15 residues. The germline V gene has CDR1 MNHEY and CDR2 SVGAGI. Deletions cut 6 bases from V and 8 bases from J, with 22 bases between.

J is TRBJ1-6 and V is TRBV4-1; TRBD1 is a possible D gene (5 bases). The CDR3 covers 13 residues. CDR1 and CDR2 (germline): MGHRA, YSYEKL. Deletions cut 4 bases from V and 10 bases from J, with 11 bases between. The CDR3 DNA sequence: TGCGCCAGCAGCCTAGGGGAGAGCTCACCCCTCCACTTT. Protein sequence: CASSLGESSPLHF.

This clone was found once. The chain carries TRBV7-9 and TRBJ1-3, with no clear D. This CDR3 contains 18 residues. Germline CDR1 SEHNR, CDR2 FQNEAQ (reference sequence). V lost 2 bases and J 0 bases, leaving 17 bases between the germline ends. The CDR3 loop is CASSLLLQDGTSGNTIYF. The CDR3 DNA reads as TGTGCCAGCAGCTTACTCCTCCAGGACGGTACCTCTGGAAACACCATATATTTT. Complete variable domain (other parts from reference TRBV7-9 and TRBJ1-3): DTGVSQNPRHKITKRGQNVTFRCDPISEHNRLYWYRQTLGQGPEFLTYFQNEAQLEKSRLLSDRFSAERPKGSFSTLEIQRTEQGDSAMYLCASSLLLQDGTSGNTIYFGEGSWLTVV.

The chain has TRBV9 and TRBJ2-3, with 9 bases aligning to TRBD2. In germline, CDR1 is SGDLS, CDR2 YYNGEE. V shed 0 bases and J 3 bases; nucleotides not matched to a gene: 5. This CDR3 is built from 16 residues. The CDR3: CASSVGGGAVTDTQYF. The CDR3, as DNA: TGTGCCAGCAGCGTAGGCGGGGGGGCCGTTACAGATACGCAGTATTTT.

This sequence joins TRBV7-2 and TRBJ2-1; the D gene is possibly TRBD1 (5 bases). The CDR3 sequence is 14 residues long. V lost 7 bases and J lost 9, with 19 bases in between. Germline V CDR1 and CDR2: SGHTA, FQGNSA. Written as DNA, the CDR3 is TGTGCCAGCATCCTTAGAGCAGGGTATGGTGAGCAGTTCTTC. It encodes CASILRAGYGEQFF.

This rearrangement joins TRBV6-5 to TRBJ2-7; D tentatively reads TRBD1 or TRBD2 (5 bases each). CDR1 is MNHEY, CDR2 SVGAGI, per germline. Trimming removed 5 bases from V and 4 bases from J, with 15 bases in between. This CDR3 comprises 14 residues. The CDR3 nucleotides are TGTGCCAGCAGTACTCCGGGACCACAATACGAGCAGTACTTC. Protein product: CASSTPGPQYEQYF.

The genes are TRBV5-4 and TRBJ2-7; either TRBD1 or TRBD2 may supply D (6 bases each). Trimming took off 0 bases at V and 7 bases at J, with 20 bases between the two ends. The CDR3 is 16 amino acids. Germline CDR1 reads SGHNT; CDR2 reads YYREEE (reference sequence). DNA for the CDR3: TGTGCCAGCAGCTTGGATAGGGGACGGGGGCTCTGGGAGCAGTACTTC. It is translated as CASSLDRGRGLWEQYF.

This chain connects TRBV19 to TRBJ1-1; D remains ambiguous. Germline CDR1 and CDR2: LNHDA and SQIVND (reference sequence). This CDR3 contains 15 residues. V lost 7 bases and J 3 bases, leaving 18 bases between the germline ends. The CDR3 nucleotides read TGTGCCAGTATGGCGGGAATGGCCAGCTACACTGAAGCTTTCTTT. It yields the protein CASMAGMASYTEAFF.

The genes are TRBV28 and TRBJ2-3; D remains ambiguous. Germline assignment: CDR1 MDHEN and CDR2 SYDVKM. The CDR3 spans 13 residues. V lost 6 bases to trimming and J lost 6 bases, with 13 bases between them. This CDR3 is CASSPPTWDTQYF. The CDR3 coding sequence is TGTGCCAGCAGCCCACCCACGTGGGATACGCAGTATTTT.

This clone has a single count. The sample holds other DNA sequences that translate to the same CDR3. This chain links TRBV29-1 with TRBJ2-5; 10 nucleotides align to TRBD1. The CDR3 is 12 residues long. Germline-derived CDR1 and CDR2 are SQVTM and ANQGSEA. Trimming took 6 bases from V and 2 from J; bases not matched to a gene: 0. The DNA of the CDR3 is TGCAGCGTGGACAGGGGGCAAGAGACCCAGTACTTC. Residues: CSVDRGQETQYF.

The V call is TRBV6-4, the J call TRBJ2-1; D gene ambiguous. CDR3 length equals 15 residues. Deletions cut 10 bases from V and 0 bases from J, with 16 bases between. Looked up from germline, CDR1 is MRHNA and CDR2 is SNTAGT. The CDR3 DNA sequence: TGTGCCACCTCCCTTGGCACCGGCTCCTACAATGAGCAGTTCTTC. This sequence encodes CATSLGTGSYNEQFF.